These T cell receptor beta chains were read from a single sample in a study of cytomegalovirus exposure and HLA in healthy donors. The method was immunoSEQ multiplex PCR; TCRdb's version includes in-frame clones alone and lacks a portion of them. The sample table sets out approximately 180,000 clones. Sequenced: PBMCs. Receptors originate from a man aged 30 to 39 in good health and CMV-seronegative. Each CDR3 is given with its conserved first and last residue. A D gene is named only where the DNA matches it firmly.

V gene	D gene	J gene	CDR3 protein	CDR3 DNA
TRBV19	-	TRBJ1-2	CASSIGGNYGYTF	TGTGCCAGTAGTATCGGGGGGAACTATGGCTACACCTTC
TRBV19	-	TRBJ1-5	CASRLTGLNQPQHF	TGTGCCAGTAGGTTAACAGGGCTCAATCAGCCCCAGCATTTT
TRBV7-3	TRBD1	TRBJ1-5	CASSSTRTGENQPQHF	TGTGCCAGCAGCTCCACCAGGACAGGGGAAAATCAGCCCCAGCATTTT
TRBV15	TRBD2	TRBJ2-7	CATSRDLGLAEGQYF	TGTGCCACCAGCAGAGATCTTGGGCTAGCGGAGGGGCAGTACTTC
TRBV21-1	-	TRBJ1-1	CASTTPIRTEAFF	TGTGCCAGCACCACCCCGATCCGGACTGAAGCTTTCTTT
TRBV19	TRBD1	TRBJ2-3	CASRTGGANTQYF	TGTGCCAGTAGAACAGGGGGCGCAAATACGCAGTATTTT
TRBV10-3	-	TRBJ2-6	CAISEASFSGANVLTF	TGTGCCATCAGTGAGGCCAGTTTCTCTGGGGCCAACGTCCTGACTTTC
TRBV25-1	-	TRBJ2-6	CASSGEGSGANVLTF	TGTGCCAGCAGTGGTGAGGGATCTGGGGCCAACGTCCTGACTTTC
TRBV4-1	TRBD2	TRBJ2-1	CASSPPAGVYNEQFF	TGCGCCAGCAGCCCTCCAGCGGGGGTCTACAATGAGCAGTTCTTC
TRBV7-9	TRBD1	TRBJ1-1	CASSPYRGPDTEAFF	TGTGCCAGCAGCCCCTACAGGGGGCCTGACACTGAAGCTTTCTTT
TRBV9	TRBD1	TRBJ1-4	CASSVGQGVGEKLFF	TGTGCCAGCAGCGTGGGACAGGGAGTAGGGGAAAAACTGTTTTTT
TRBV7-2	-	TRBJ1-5	CASSFDSRQPQHF	TGTGCCAGCAGCTTCGACAGTAGACAGCCCCAGCATTTT
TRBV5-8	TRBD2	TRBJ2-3	CASSSGRQLAGGQPDTQYF	TGTGCCAGCAGCTCGGGGAGACAACTAGCGGGGGGCCAACCAGATACGCAGTATTTT
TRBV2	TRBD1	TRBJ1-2	CASNPTGGGSYGYTF	TGTGCCAGCAACCCGACAGGAGGGGGCAGCTATGGCTACACCTTC
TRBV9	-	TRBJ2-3	CASSIGSQGSPTQYF	TGTGCCAGCAGCATCGGGAGCCAAGGGTCGCCTACGCAGTATTTT
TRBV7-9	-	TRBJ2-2	CASSLAGAGELFF	TGTGCCAGCAGCTTAGCCGGGGCCGGGGAGCTGTTTTTT
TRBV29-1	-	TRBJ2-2	CSVTDIANTGELFF	TGCAGCGTCACTGACATCGCGAACACCGGGGAGCTGTTTTTT
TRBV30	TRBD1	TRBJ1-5	CAWTQGDLPQHF	TGTGCCTGGACTCAGGGGGACCTGCCCCAGCATTTT
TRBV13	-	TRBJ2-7	CASSYTSLQSSYEQYF	TGTGCCAGCAGCTACACTAGCCTTCAGAGCTCCTACGAGCAGTACTTC
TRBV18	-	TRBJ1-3	CASSSELNTIYF	TGTGCCAGCTCGTCCGAGTTAAACACCATATATTTT
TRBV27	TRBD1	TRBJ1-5	CASSLQGDSNQPQHF	TGTGCCAGCAGTTTACAGGGGGATAGCAATCAGCCCCAGCATTTT
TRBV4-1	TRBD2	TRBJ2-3	CASSPSRAGGGTSTDTQYF	TGCGCCAGCAGCCCGAGCCGAGCGGGAGGGGGTACTAGCACAGATACGCAGTATTTT
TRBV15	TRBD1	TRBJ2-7	CATSEGTGRIYEQYF	TGTGCCACCAGCGAAGGGACAGGGAGGATCTACGAGCAGTACTTC
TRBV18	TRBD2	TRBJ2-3	CASSKSGSGGADGTDTQYF	TGTGCCAGCTCCAAATCGGGGAGCGGGGGGGCCGATGGCACAGATACGCAGTATTTT
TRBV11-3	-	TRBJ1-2	CASSRGIYGYTF	TGTGCCAGCAGCCGGGGAATATATGGCTACACCTTC
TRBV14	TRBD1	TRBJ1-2	CASSQRAGTDYGYTF	TGTGCCAGCAGCCAGAGGGCCGGGACAGACTATGGCTACACCTTC
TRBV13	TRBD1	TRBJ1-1	CASSFFSGGFEDTEAFF	TGTGCCAGCAGCTTCTTTTCAGGGGGCTTTGAGGACACTGAAGCTTTCTTT
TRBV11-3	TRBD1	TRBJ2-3	CASSLDEWQGAADTQYF	TGTGCCAGCAGCTTAGATGAATGGCAGGGGGCCGCAGATACGCAGTATTTT
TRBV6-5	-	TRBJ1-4	CASSQTSTNEKLFF	TGTGCCAGCAGCCAGACTTCGACTAATGAAAAACTGTTTTTT
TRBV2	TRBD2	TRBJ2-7	CASSEVGDYREQYF	TGTGCCAGCAGTGAGGTGGGGGACTATCGCGAGCAGTACTTC
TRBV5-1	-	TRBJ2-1	CASSGRVPSYNEQFF	TGCGCCAGCAGCGGCCGGGTCCCCTCCTACAATGAGCAGTTCTTC
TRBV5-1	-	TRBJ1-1	CASSLQGNTEAFF	TGCGCCAGCAGCTTACAGGGGAACACTGAAGCTTTCTTT
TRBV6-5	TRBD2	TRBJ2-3	CASSRAGLSTDTQYF	TGTGCCAGCAGTCGAGCGGGACTAAGCACAGATACGCAGTATTTT
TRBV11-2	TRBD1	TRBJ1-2	CASSLEGTGHYGYTF	TGTGCCAGCAGCTTAGAAGGGACAGGACACTATGGCTACACCTTC
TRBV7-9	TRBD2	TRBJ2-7	CASSLGGLLREQYF	TGTGCCAGCAGCTTAGGGGGACTACTTCGCGAGCAGTACTTC
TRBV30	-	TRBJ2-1	CAWSPPQDMDNEQFF	TGTGCCTGGAGTCCACCCCAGGACATGGACAATGAGCAGTTCTTC
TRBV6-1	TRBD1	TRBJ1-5	CASRREGTGGQPQHF	TGTGCCAGCAGGAGAGAAGGGACAGGGGGTCAGCCCCAGCATTTT
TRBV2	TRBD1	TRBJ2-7	CASLPGQGTYEQYF	TGTGCCAGCCTACCGGGACAGGGGACATACGAGCAGTACTTC
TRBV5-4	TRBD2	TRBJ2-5	CASSLAAGEETQYF	TGTGCCAGCAGCTTAGCGGCGGGGGAAGAGACCCAGTACTTC
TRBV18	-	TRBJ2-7	CASSPDQGRQYF	TGTGCCAGCTCACCCGACCAGGGTAGGCAGTACTTC
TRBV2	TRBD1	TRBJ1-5	CASRYGTGVGNQPQHF	TGTGCCAGCAGATACGGGACAGGGGTCGGCAATCAGCCCCAGCATTTT
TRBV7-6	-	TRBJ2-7	CASSTHWGGEQYF	TGTGCCAGCAGCACACACTGGGGAGGCGAGCAGTACTTC
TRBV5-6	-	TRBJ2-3	CASSSGGGMTDTQYF	TGTGCCAGCAGCTCGGGGGGCGGCATGACAGATACGCAGTATTTT
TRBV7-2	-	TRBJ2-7	CASSSNRGGHEQYF	TGTGCCAGCAGCTCCAACAGGGGGGGGCACGAGCAGTACTTC
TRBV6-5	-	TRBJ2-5	CASGSAGAPQTQYF	TGTGCCAGCGGTTCGGCGGGGGCCCCCCAGACCCAGTACTTC
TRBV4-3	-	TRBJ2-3	CASSQDVAGWTDTQYF	TGCGCCAGCAGCCAAGATGTTGCAGGGTGGACAGATACGCAGTATTTT
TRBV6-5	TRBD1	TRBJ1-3	CASSLGGRNTIYF	TGTGCCAGCAGTTTAGGGGGCCGAAACACCATATATTTT
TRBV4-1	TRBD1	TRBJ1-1	CASRQAGGTEAFF	TGCGCCAGCAGACAGGCAGGGGGCACTGAAGCTTTCTTT
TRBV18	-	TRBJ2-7	CASSPGAPGYEQYF	TGTGCCAGCTCACCAGGTGCACCCGGTTACGAGCAGTACTTC
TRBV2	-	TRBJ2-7	CASRDDTDEQYF	TGTGCCAGCAGGGATGACACCGACGAGCAGTACTTC
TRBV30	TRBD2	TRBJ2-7	CAWSVVLAGAQYF	TGTGCCTGGAGTGTAGTACTAGCGGGGGCACAGTACTTC
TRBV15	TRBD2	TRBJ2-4	CATSRGELGIGLAGVRAKNIQYF	TGTGCCACCAGCAGAGGGGAATTGGGTATTGGACTAGCGGGAGTCCGGGCCAAAAACATTCAGTACTTC
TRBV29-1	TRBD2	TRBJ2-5	CSGTGGLETQYF	TGCAGCGGGACGGGGGGTTTGGAGACCCAGTACTTC
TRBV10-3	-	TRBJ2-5	CAISTGLETQYF	TGTGCCATCAGCACAGGGTTAGAGACCCAGTACTTC